This TCR beta chain was profiled in a study of neoadjuvant anti-PD-1 for oral cavity cancer. Findings and caveats of the study: Higher pretreatment blood Treg/Th17 ratios correlated with higher pretreatment blood and lower post-treatment tumor TCRbeta clonality.

Time point reported: after neoadjuvant nivolumab, at surgical resection. Cohort: HPV-negative, locally advanced oral cavity squamous cell carcinoma patients. The data were produced by immunoSEQ multiplex PCR, yet TCRdb's version contains in-frame clones alone and is incomplete. This table has under 15,000 clones, 70% to 75% appearing once. As for this clone: What it recognizes is unknown.

Between the trimmed V and J ends, which lost 1 base and 0 bases, there was a span of 7 bases. The CDR3 is 15 amino acids. Germline V gives CDR1 MDHEN, CDR2 SYDVKM. The rearrangement joins TRBV28 to TRBJ1-3; D is unclear. The clonotype was recovered from a person between 40 and 85 years old with oral cavity squamous cell carcinoma. The sequencing here drew on PBMCs, taken after nivolumab (anti-PD-1) treatment. CDR3 sequence reads: CASSLSGSSGNTIYF. In nucleotides, the CDR3 is TGTGCCAGCAGTTTATCAGGCAGCTCTGGAAACACCATATATTTT.